Listed below are T cell receptor beta chains from one sample, sequenced in a study of CXCR3-negative and CXCR3-positive naive CD8 T cells. TCRdb reanalyzed the 5' RACE reads and collapses them to one entry per CDR3 protein, without DNA. Its listing shows approximately 5,700 distinct CDR3 sequences. Sequencing input: naive CXCR3+ CD8+ T cells from blood. The source is a human donor in good health. Some clones in this sample may be carry-over from other donors' samples. Each CDR3 is given with its conserved first and last residue. The listing skips clone size in some rows; elsewhere it reads once, few, many or a size class.

V gene	J gene	clone size	CDR3 protein
TRBV15	TRBJ2-1	-	CATSRAGRDNEQFF
TRBV29-1	TRBJ2-1	-	CSVVGTYEQFF
TRBV6-5	TRBJ2-7	medium-sized	CASRSPTGQGYSYEQYF
TRBV6-2/TRBV6-3	TRBJ2-7	-	CASSHPYEQYF
TRBV19	TRBJ2-7	medium-sized	CASSIGGGQAAYEQYF
TRBV29-1	TRBJ2-1	-	CSSDRGSNEQFF
TRBV7-2	TRBJ2-7	medium-sized	CASSLMGETYEQYF
TRBV6-6	TRBJ2-7	medium-sized	CASSYSGYYEQYF
TRBV29-1	TRBJ1-1	medium-sized	CSVETGTVLGAFF
TRBV5-5	TRBJ1-2	medium-sized	CASSLPLPDGYTF
TRBV6-2/TRBV6-3	TRBJ2-1	-	CASSSPPGLAGGPWDEQFF
TRBV7-8	TRBJ2-3	-	CASSLWGAGLAGAVTDTQYF
TRBV5-1	TRBJ2-1	-	CASSLVADDSYNEQFF
TRBV12-3/TRBV12-4	TRBJ2-7	-	CASSPLGLAAYEQYF
TRBV6-6	TRBJ2-1	-	CASRDSGLNEQFF
TRBV2	TRBJ2-3	-	CASEGDSDTQYF
TRBV6-2/TRBV6-3	TRBJ2-7	-	CASSFRRVSYEQYF
TRBV29-1	TRBJ2-7	medium-sized	CSVEDQQGANYEQYF
TRBV29-1	TRBJ1-1	-	CSVGGGQVGTEAFF
TRBV7-9	TRBJ2-7	medium-sized	CASSRTGTRGEQYF
TRBV20-1	TRBJ1-1	medium-sized	CSAPKTGENTEAFF
TRBV4-3	TRBJ1-1	-	CASSQDRGYTEAFF
TRBV21-1	TRBJ2-3	medium-sized	CASSPLDGTNPSSTDTQYF
TRBV29-1	TRBJ2-2	-	CSVDLGSYTGELFF
TRBV7-2	TRBJ2-7	medium-sized	CASSYGLAGVYEQYF
TRBV29-1	TRBJ1-1	-	CSVGDGMNTEAFF
TRBV29-1	TRBJ1-2	medium-sized	CSVEDTDYGYTF
TRBV20-1	TRBJ2-1	-	CSAISGGVYNEQFF
TRBV20-1	TRBJ1-1	-	CSARERTMNTEAFF
TRBV7-8	TRBJ1-2	-	CASSLAPRTENYGYTF
TRBV13	TRBJ1-1	-	CASSHRAMNTEAFF
TRBV19	TRBJ2-7	-	CASSIGGTGYFDEQYF
TRBV30	TRBJ2-1	medium-sized	CAWRGIRNEQFF
TRBV27	TRBJ1-1	medium-sized	CASRPRAWGVHTEAFF
TRBV29-1	TRBJ1-2	medium-sized	CSVEGGGPLYGYTF
TRBV29-1	TRBJ2-4	medium-sized	CSVQGVAKNIQYF
TRBV5-6	TRBJ1-5	-	CASSLQGSNQPQHF
TRBV7-2	TRBJ1-2	-	CASSLDHSPRVGGYTF
TRBV29-1	TRBJ1-5	medium-sized	CSVETGGNQPQHF
TRBV5-1	TRBJ2-7	-	CASSTGQSSSYEQYF
TRBV6-2/TRBV6-3	TRBJ2-2	-	CASSSYPGLPSNTGELFF
TRBV29-1	TRBJ2-7	-	CSVAETYEQYF